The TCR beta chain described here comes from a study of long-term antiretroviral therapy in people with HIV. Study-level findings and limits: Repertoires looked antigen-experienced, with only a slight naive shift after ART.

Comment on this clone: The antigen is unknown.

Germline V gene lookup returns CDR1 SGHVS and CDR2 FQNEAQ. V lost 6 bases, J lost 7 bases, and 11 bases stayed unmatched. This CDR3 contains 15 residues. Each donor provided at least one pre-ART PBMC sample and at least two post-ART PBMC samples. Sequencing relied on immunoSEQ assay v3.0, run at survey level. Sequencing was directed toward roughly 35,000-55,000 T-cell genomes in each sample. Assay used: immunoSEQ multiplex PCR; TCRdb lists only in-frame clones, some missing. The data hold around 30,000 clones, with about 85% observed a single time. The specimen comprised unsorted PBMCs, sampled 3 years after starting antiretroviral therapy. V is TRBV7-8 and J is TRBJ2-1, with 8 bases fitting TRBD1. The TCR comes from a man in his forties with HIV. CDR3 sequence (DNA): TGTGCCAGCAGATTTACCCCGGACAGGGCGAATGAGCAGTTCTTC. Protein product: CASRFTPDRANEQFF.